A selection of T cell receptor beta chains follows, all from one sample in a study of T cell responses to AZD1222 COVID-19 vaccine. Sequencing was performed with immunoSEQ multiplex PCR; in TCRdb, only in-frame clones are kept and a portion is missing. The table lists over 100,000 clones, approximately 93% of them singletons. The material sequenced was peripheral blood, taken on day 0 of AZD1222 vaccination. The receptors stem from an adult in good health. Both conserved end residues are part of each CDR3. A D gene is named only where the DNA matches it firmly. The size field is filled for only some rows; it gives once, few, many or a size class.

TRBJ2-1 | TRBD2 | TRBV30 | NA | TGTGCCTGGAACCGGGGGGTCCTGGGTGAGCAGTTCTTC | CAWNRGVLGEQFF
TRBJ1-6 | NA | TRBV19 | NA | TGTGCCAGTGGGGGGTTCAGTTCACCCCTCCACTTT | CASGGFSSPLHF
TRBJ2-7 | TRBD1 | TRBV15 | NA | TGTGCCACCAGCACCGGACAGGTCTACGAGCAGTACTTC | CATSTGQVYEQYF
TRBJ2-7 | TRBD2 | TRBV12-3/TRBV12-4 | NA | TGTGCCAGCAGTTTGGGACTATACGAGCAGTACTTC | CASSLGLYEQYF
TRBJ1-1 | TRBD1 | TRBV18 | NA | TGTGCCAGCTCGTTGGGACAGCCGAACACTGAAGCTTTCTTT | CASSLGQPNTEAFF
TRBJ2-5 | NA | TRBV11-3 | NA | TGTGCCAGCAGCGCGCACTCGGCGGAGACCCAGTACTTC | CASSAHSAETQYF
TRBJ2-3 | TRBD2 | TRBV5-1 | NA | TGCGCCAGCAGCTCGGGAGGGGGGATCCTCACAGATACGCAGTATTTT | CASSSGGGILTDTQYF
TRBJ2-7 | TRBD1 | TRBV6-5 | NA | TGTGCCAGCACCGACGGGTACCAGGGGGTCTACGAGCAGTACTTC | CASTDGYQGVYEQYF
TRBJ1-2 | NA | TRBV6-5 | NA | TGTGCCAGCAGTTCACCTGGGGGAAACTATGGCTACACCTTC | CASSSPGGNYGYTF
TRBJ2-3 | TRBD2 | TRBV9 | NA | TGTGCCAGCAGCGTCGGGGGGGCACACACAGATACGCAGTATTTT | CASSVGGAHTDTQYF
TRBJ1-1 | NA | TRBV5-5 | NA | TGTGCCAGCAGCTTTGGAGGGGGTGGCACTGAAGCTTTCTTT | CASSFGGGGTEAFF
TRBJ2-3 | NA | TRBV6-6 | NA | TGTGCCAGCAGCTCCCCCCCGGGACTCCGGTATTTT | CASSSPPGLRYF
TRBJ2-5 | NA | TRBV7-3 | NA | TGTGCCAGCAGCCCGGGCCAAGGGGAGACCCAGTACTTC | CASSPGQGETQYF
TRBJ2-7 | TRBD1 | TRBV4-1 | NA | TGCGCCAGCAGCCCGAGCAGGGGGCCTGTTCACGAGCAGTACTTC | CASSPSRGPVHEQYF
TRBJ2-2 | NA | TRBV30 | NA | TGTGCCTGGAGTGAGGGACCAAACACCGGGGAGCTGTTTTTT | CAWSEGPNTGELFF
TRBJ2-3 | TRBD2 | TRBV7-8 | NA | TGTGCCAGCAGCTTTAGACTAGCGGGAGCCACAGATACGCAGTATTTT | CASSFRLAGATDTQYF
TRBJ2-3 | TRBD1 | TRBV10-3 | NA | TGTGCCATCAGTGAGTCGATGGTTACAGGGGGCGCAGATACGCAGTATTTT | CAISESMVTGGADTQYF
TRBJ2-2 | NA | TRBV9 | NA | TGTGCCAGCACCAGGACAGCGAACACCGGGGAGCTGTTTTTT | CASTRTANTGELFF
TRBJ2-7 | NA | TRBV7-9 | once | TGTGCCAGCAGCTTGAAAGCAGGATTTTCGGAGGAGCAGTACTTC | CASSLKAGFSEEQYF
TRBJ2-2 | NA | TRBV18 | NA | TGTGCCAGCTCACCAAGTGCGGACGGCACCGGGGAGCTGTTTTTT | CASSPSADGTGELFF
TRBJ1-2 | NA | TRBV7-2 | NA | TGTGCCAGCAGCTTAGCCCCCAACGGTCCTAACTATGGCTACACCTTC | CASSLAPNGPNYGYTF
TRBJ1-6 | TRBD1 | TRBV11-2 | NA | TGTGCCAGCAGCTTTGCAGGGGGCGGTTCACCCCTCCACTTT | CASSFAGGGSPLHF
TRBJ2-7 | TRBD1 | TRBV5-6 | NA | TGTGCCAGCACCTCGGGACAGGCGTACGAGCAGTACTTC | CASTSGQAYEQYF
TRBJ1-3 | NA | TRBV19 | NA | TGTGCCAGTAGTACCTCAGGAATTGGAAACACCATATATTTT | CASSTSGIGNTIYF
TRBJ1-5 | TRBD1 | TRBV6-5 | NA | TGTGCCAGCAGTTGGACAGGGGGATACAATCAGCCCCAGCATTTT | CASSWTGGYNQPQHF
TRBJ1-2 | TRBD1 | TRBV7-8 | NA | TGTGCCAGCAGCCAGGGGGGACAGGGATTATGGGGCTACACCTTC | CASSQGGQGLWGYTF
TRBJ1-2 | NA | TRBV20-1 | NA | TGCAGTGCCAAGGGGGGCAATGGCTACACCTTC | CSAKGGNGYTF
TRBJ2-3 | TRBD2 | TRBV11-2 | once | TGTGCCAGCAGCCGCCCAGTGGCGGGGGGCACAGATACGCAGTATTTT | CASSRPVAGGTDTQYF
TRBJ2-3 | NA | TRBV5-4 | NA | TGTGCCAGCAGGTCCGGGACCGGGGACACAGATACGCAGTATTTT | CASRSGTGDTDTQYF